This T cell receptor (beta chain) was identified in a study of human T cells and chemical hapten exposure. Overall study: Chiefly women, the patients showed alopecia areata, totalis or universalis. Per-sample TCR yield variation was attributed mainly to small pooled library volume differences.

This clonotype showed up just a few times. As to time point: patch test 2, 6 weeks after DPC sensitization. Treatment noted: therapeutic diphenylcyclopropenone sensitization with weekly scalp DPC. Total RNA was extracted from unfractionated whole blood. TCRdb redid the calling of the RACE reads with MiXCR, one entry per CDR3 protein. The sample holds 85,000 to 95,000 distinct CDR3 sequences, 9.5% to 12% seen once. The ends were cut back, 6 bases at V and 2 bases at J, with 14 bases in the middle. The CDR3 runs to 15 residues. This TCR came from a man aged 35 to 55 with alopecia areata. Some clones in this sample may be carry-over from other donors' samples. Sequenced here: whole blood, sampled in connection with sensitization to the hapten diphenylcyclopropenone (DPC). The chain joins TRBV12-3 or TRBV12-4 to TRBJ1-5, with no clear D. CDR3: CASSQDPAGNQPQHF. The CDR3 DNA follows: TGTGCCAGCAGCCAAGACCCTGCGGGCAATCAGCCCCAGCATTTT.